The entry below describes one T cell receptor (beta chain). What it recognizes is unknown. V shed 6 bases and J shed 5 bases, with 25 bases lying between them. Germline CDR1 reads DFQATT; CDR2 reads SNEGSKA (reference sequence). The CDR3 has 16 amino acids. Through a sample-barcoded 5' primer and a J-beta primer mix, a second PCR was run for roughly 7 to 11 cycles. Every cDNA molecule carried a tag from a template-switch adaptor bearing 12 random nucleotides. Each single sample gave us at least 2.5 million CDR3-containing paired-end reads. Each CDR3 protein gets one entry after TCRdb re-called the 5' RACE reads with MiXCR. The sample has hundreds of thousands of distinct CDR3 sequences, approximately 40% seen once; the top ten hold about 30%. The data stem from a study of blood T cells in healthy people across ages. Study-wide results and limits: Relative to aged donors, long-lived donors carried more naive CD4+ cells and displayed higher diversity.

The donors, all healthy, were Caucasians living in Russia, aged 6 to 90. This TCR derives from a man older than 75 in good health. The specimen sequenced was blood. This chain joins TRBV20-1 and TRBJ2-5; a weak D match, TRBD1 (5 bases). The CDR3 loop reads CSATKGQGFSSETQYF. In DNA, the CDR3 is TGCAGTGCGACAAAAGGGCAGGGTTTTTCATCGGAGACCCAGTACTTC.